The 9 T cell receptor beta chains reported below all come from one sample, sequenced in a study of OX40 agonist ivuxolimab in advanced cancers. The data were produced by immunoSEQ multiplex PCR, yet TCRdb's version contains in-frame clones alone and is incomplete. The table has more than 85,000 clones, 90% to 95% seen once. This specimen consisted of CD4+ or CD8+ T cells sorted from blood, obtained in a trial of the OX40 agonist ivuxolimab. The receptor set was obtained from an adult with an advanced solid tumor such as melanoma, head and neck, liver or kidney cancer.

For the CDR3, the DNA is TGTGCCAGCAGGAGCTCAGGGTACACAGATACGCAGTATTTT. This gives the protein CASRSSGYTDTQYF. V and J are TRBV28 and TRBJ2-3; tentatively, D is TRBD1 (5 bases). Looked up from germline, CDR1 is MDHEN and CDR2 is SYDVKM. CDR3 length equals 14 residues. V was cut by 6 bases and J by 2 bases, with 12 bases left in between.

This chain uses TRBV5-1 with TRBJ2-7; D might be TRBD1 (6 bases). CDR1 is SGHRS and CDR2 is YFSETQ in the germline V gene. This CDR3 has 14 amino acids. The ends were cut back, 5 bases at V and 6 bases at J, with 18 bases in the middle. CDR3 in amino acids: CASRILQGTAEQYF. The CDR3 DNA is TGCGCCAGCAGAATCTTACAGGGCACCGCCGAGCAGTACTTC.

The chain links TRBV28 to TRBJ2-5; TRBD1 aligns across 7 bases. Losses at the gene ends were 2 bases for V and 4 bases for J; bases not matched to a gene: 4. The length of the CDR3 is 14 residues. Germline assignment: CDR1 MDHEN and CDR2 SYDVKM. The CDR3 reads CASSLDRVAETQYF. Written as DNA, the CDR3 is TGTGCCAGCAGTTTAGACAGGGTAGCAGAGACCCAGTACTTC.

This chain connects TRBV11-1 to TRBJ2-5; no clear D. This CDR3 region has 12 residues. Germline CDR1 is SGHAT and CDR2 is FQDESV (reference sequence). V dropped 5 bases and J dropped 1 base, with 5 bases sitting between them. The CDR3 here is CASSNFQETQYF. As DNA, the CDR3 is TGTGCCAGCAGCAACTTCCAAGAGACCCAGTACTTC. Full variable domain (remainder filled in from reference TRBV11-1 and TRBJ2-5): EAEVAQSPRYKITEKSQAVAFWCDPISGHATLYWYRQILGQGPELLVQFQDESVVDDSQLPKDRFSAERLKGVDSTLKIQPAELGDSAMYLCASSNFQETQYFGPGTRLLVL.

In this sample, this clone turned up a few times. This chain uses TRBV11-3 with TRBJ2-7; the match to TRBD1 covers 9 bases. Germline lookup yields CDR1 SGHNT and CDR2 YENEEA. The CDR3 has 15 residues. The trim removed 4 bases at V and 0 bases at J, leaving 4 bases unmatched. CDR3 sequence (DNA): TGTGCCAGCAGCTCGGGGACAGGGATCTCCTACGAGCAGTACTTC. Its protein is CASSSGTGISYEQYF.

In DNA form, the CDR3 reads TGTGCCAGCAGCTTAACCGGGCCGCCCTACGAGCAGTACTTC. It codes for CASSLTGPPYEQYF. The V call is TRBV7-8, the J call TRBJ2-7; D unclear. The CDR3 runs 14 residues. Germline CDR1 SGHVS, CDR2 FQNEAQ. With 2 bases removed from V and 2 bases from J, the gap between germline ends came to 10 bases.

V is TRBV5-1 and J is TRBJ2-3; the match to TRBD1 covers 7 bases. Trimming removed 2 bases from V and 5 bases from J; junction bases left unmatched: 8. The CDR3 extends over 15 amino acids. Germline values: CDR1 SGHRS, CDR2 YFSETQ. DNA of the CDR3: TGCGCCAGCAGCTTCAAGGGGGCGCAGCAAGATACGCAGTATTTT. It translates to CASSFKGAQQDTQYF.

The CDR3: CASRVAGDGTGELFF. CDR3 nucleotides: TGCGCCAGCAGAGTAGCGGGAGATGGCACCGGGGAGCTGTTTTTT. The chain couples TRBV5-1 to TRBJ2-2, with 9 bases fitting TRBD2. V was clipped by 5 bases and J by 4 bases; unmatched bases: 6. The CDR3 covers 15 residues. Germline V CDR1 and CDR2: SGHRS, YFSETQ.

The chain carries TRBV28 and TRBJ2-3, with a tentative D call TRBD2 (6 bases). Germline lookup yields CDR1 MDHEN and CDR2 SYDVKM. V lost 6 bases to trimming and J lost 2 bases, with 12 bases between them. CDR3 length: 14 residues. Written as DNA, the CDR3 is TGTGCCAGCAGCCGGGGACTTTTCACAGATACGCAGTATTTT. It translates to CASSRGLFTDTQYF. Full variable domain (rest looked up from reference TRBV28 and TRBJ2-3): DVKVTQSSRYLVKRTGEKVFLECVQDMDHENMFWYRQDPGLGLRLIYFSYDVKMKEKGDIPEGYSVSREKKERFSLILESASTNQTSMYLCASSRGLFTDTQYFGPGTRLTVL.